The 26 T cell receptor beta chains below come from one sample, sequenced in a study of response to subunit inactivated influenza vaccine. Via MiXCR, TCRdb re-called the RT-PCR reads, giving one row per CDR3 protein. There are some 550,000 distinct CDR3 sequences in the sample; under 25% occur only once, and about 3% lies in the top ten. These same records also appear under a second study, on T cells expressing NK-cell markers. That study reports: UMIs accompanied the 5'RACE template switching by which TCR beta cDNA was made.

The source material was CD4+ T cells sorted from PBMCs, sampled 11 to 12 days after vaccination. These receptors were collected from a man aged 45-60 years who received an inactivated influenza vaccine.

This clonotype has only a few counts. One end of the junction is discordant with germline, which a read error may explain. J is TRBJ2-3 and V is TRBV29-1; 8 nucleotides line up with TRBD1. Germline CDR1 and CDR2: SQVTM and ANQGSEA. CDR3 size: 14 residues. The CDR3 reads CSLRGPSLGDTRYF. In DNA, the CDR3 is TGCAGCCTCAGGGGGCCCTCGTTGGGAGATACGCGGTATTTT.

The chain carries TRBV6-5 and TRBJ1-5; D gene ambiguous. The V gene lost 0 bases and the J gene lost 3 bases, with 3 bases spanning the gap. There are 13 residues in the CDR3. Germline CDR1 MNHEY, CDR2 SVGAGI. CDR3 region: CASSYSYNQPQHF. DNA for the CDR3: TGTGCCAGCAGTTACTCGTACAATCAGCCCCAGCATTTT.

The chain has TRBV6-1 and TRBJ2-7, with TRBD1 matching over 9 bases. Germline V gene lookup returns CDR1 MNHNS and CDR2 SASEGT. V was pared by 3 bases and J by 6 bases, with 9 bases of the junction left unmatched. This CDR3 spans 15 amino acids. The CDR3 sequence is CASSDPGQGPFEQYF. CDR3 DNA sequence: TGTGCCAGCAGTGATCCGGGACAGGGACCTTTCGAGCAGTACTTC.

The gene calls are TRBV27 and TRBJ2-5; 10 bases line up with TRBD1. The ends lost 5 bases at V and 5 bases at J; junction bases unmatched: 5. The CDR3 covers 14 residues. Germline loops: CDR1 MNHEY, CDR2 SMNVEV (reference sequence). CDR3 in amino acids: CASSQDRGHETQYF. CDR3 nucleotides: TGTGCCAGCAGTCAAGACAGGGGGCACGAGACCCAGTACTTC.

This clonotype was counted only a few times. Written as DNA, the CDR3 is TGCGCCAGCAGCTTGGGGACTAGCGGACGACAAGAGACCCAGTACTTC. Encoded protein: CASSLGTSGRQETQYF. The chain links TRBV5-1 to TRBJ2-5, with 10 positions matching TRBD2. Germline loops: CDR1 SGHRS, CDR2 YFSETQ. The CDR3 runs 16 residues. The V gene end was trimmed by 0 bases and the J gene end by 2 bases; junction bases not matched to a gene: 4.

The chain is built from TRBV20-1 and TRBJ2-3; weak D call: TRBD2 (5 bases). Trimming stripped 3 bases from V and 4 bases from J, with 17 bases between. CDR1 and CDR2 from the germline V gene are DFQATT and SNEGSKA (reference sequence). The CDR3 is 15 amino acids. The CDR3 is CSARDGSGSADTQYF. The CDR3 DNA sequence: TGCAGTGCTAGGGACGGCTCGGGATCGGCAGATACGCAGTATTTT.

This clonotype was seen a handful of times. The chain employs TRBV18 and TRBJ2-5; D is unclear. V was pared by 2 bases and J by 5 bases, with 15 bases between. This CDR3 is built from 15 residues. Germline V lookup: CDR1 KGHSH, CDR2 LQKENI. CDR3 residues: CASSPFDGRRETQYF. The CDR3 DNA reads as TGTGCCAGCTCACCATTTGACGGTCGGCGGGAGACCCAGTACTTC. The full variable domain, its missing parts supplied by reference TRBV18 and TRBJ2-5, is NAGVMQNPRHLVRRRGQEARLRCSPMKGHSHVYWYRQLPEEGLKFMVYLQKENIIDESGMPKERFSAEFPKEGPSILRIQQVVRGDSAAYFCASSPFDGRRETQYFGPGTRLLVL.

This clonotype was observed at least ten times. This chain uses TRBV10-3 with TRBJ2-7; 9 bases map to TRBD1. The length of the CDR3 is 12 residues. Unmatched junction bases numbered 2, after V lost 6 bases and J lost 5 bases. The V gene's germline CDR1 is ENHRY and CDR2 SYGVKD. CDR3 sequence reads: CAIRTGGDEQYF. CDR3 nucleotides: TGTGCCATCAGGACAGGGGGGGACGAGCAGTACTTC.

The rearrangement joins TRBV11-2 to TRBJ1-2; D is uncertain. Germline lookup yields CDR1 SGHAT and CDR2 FQNNGV. The ends were cut back, 5 bases at V and 5 bases at J, with 15 bases in the middle. CDR3 length: 14 amino acids. The DNA of the CDR3 is TGTGCCAGCAGCACCTGGACGGGAGTATATGGCTACACCTTC. Its translation: CASSTWTGVYGYTF.

This clonotype has only a few counts. The chain is built from TRBV7-8 and TRBJ2-7; TRBD2 might be the D (5 bases). Germline V gene sequence: CDR1 SGHVS, CDR2 FQNEAQ. V was clipped by 2 bases and J by 1 base, with 18 bases between them. This CDR3 is built from 17 residues. The CDR3 region has the DNA TGTGCCAGCAGCTTACGTAGCGCAAACCTTCATTCCTACGAGCAGTACTTC. It codes for CASSLRSANLHSYEQYF. Combining the CDR3 with reference TRBV7-8 and TRBJ2-7 gives the whole variable domain GAGVSQSPRYKVAKRGQDVALRCDPISGHVSLFWYQQALGQGPEFLTYFQNEAQLDKSGLPSDRFFAERPEGSVSTLKIQRTQQEDSAVYLCASSLRSANLHSYEQYFGPGTRLTVT.

This clonotype occurred a few times. This chain joins TRBV12-3 or TRBV12-4 and TRBJ2-7; TRBD1 agrees at 11 bases. The length of the CDR3 is 15 residues. The V and J ends lost 5 bases and 5 bases, in that order; junction bases with no gene match: 8. CDR3 nucleotides: TGTGCCAGCAGTCCCCTGGGACAGGGGGGCCACGAGCAGTACTTC. Protein product: CASSPLGQGGHEQYF.

The V gene is TRBV7-6, the J gene TRBJ2-1; 8 positions agree with TRBD1. Germline CDR1 reads SGHVS; CDR2 reads FNYEAQ. This CDR3 is built from 18 residues. V was clipped by 0 bases and J by 4 bases; unmatched bases: 11. The CDR3 reads CASSLAPGQGAGYNEQFF. The CDR3 nucleotides read TGTGCCAGCAGCTTAGCCCCAGGGCAGGGGGCAGGGTACAATGAGCAGTTCTTC.

The V gene is TRBV6-2 or TRBV6-3, the J gene TRBJ2-5; D is unresolved. The V gene's germline CDR1 is MNHEY and CDR2 SVGEGT. The CDR3 loop spans 14 amino acids. V dropped 2 bases and J dropped 4 bases, with 11 bases sitting between them. CDR3 coding DNA: TGTGCCAGCAGTTACCCGAAGAGTGGAGAGACCCAGTACTTC. It is translated as CASSYPKSGETQYF.

The chain has TRBV20-1 and TRBJ2-2; 9 bases are a match to TRBD1. Germline V gene data show CDR1 as DFQATT and CDR2 as SNEGSKA (reference sequence). V gave up 0 bases and J gave up 7 bases; unmatched junction bases: 9. CDR3 length: 16 residues. CDR3 residues: CSARDLTGGAVGELFF. The DNA for the CDR3 is TGCAGTGCTAGAGATCTTACAGGGGGCGCCGTCGGGGAGCTGTTTTTT.

This clonotype was observed a handful of times. The V gene is TRBV16, the J gene TRBJ1-5, with D uncertain. Germline V lookup: CDR1 KGHSY, CDR2 FQNENV. The CDR3 is 15 residues long. V lost 3 bases and J lost 3, with 12 bases in between. The CDR3 is CASSHPRKDNQPQHF. DNA for the CDR3: TGTGCCAGCAGCCACCCGCGTAAGGACAATCAGCCCCAGCATTTT.

The J gene is TRBJ2-2, the V gene TRBV5-1, with TRBD1 as a possible D gene (5 bases). This CDR3 is 16 amino acids long. Germline CDR1 and CDR2: SGHRS and YFSETQ. The V end lost 0 bases, the J end lost 5 bases, and 14 bases lay between the germline ends. Here the CDR3 DNA reads TGCGCCAGCAGCTTGGGCCCAGGGATGAGGACCGGGGAGCTGTTTTTT. Translation: CASSLGPGMRTGELFF.

This clonotype showed up just a few times. The V gene is TRBV7-2, the J gene TRBJ1-6; TRBD1 aligns across 8 bases. The length of the CDR3 is 16 residues. Germline-derived CDR1 and CDR2 are SGHTA and FQGNSA. Unmatched junction bases numbered 10, after V lost 5 bases and J lost 7 bases. The CDR3 spells CASSLMVGTGNSPLHF. The CDR3 DNA sequence: TGTGCCAGCAGCCTAATGGTCGGGACAGGAAATTCACCCCTCCACTTT. The full variable domain, its missing parts supplied by reference TRBV7-2 and TRBJ1-6, is GAGVSQSPSNKVTEKGKDVELRCDPISGHTALYWYRQSLGQGLEFLIYFQGNSAPDKSGLPSDRFSAERTGGSVSTLTIQRTQQEDSAVYLCASSLMVGTGNSPLHFGNGTRLTVT.

This chain joins TRBV7-8 and TRBJ2-1; 9 bases match TRBD2. Trimming at V came to 10 bases and at J to 8 bases, leaving 18 bases not matched to a gene. Looked up from germline, CDR1 is SGHVS and CDR2 is FQNEAQ. The length of the CDR3 is 16 residues. For the CDR3, the DNA is TGTGCCATCGCCTGGGTCGGACTAGCGAATCATGATGAGCAGTTCTTC. Amino acid sequence: CAIAWVGLANHDEQFF.

A few counts support this clonotype. This rearrangement joins TRBV15 to TRBJ2-5; no clear D. V was shortened by 5 bases and J by 5 bases, with 9 bases between the two germline ends. Germline V gene sequence: CDR1 LNHNV, CDR2 YYDKDF (reference sequence). The CDR3 has 12 residues. The CDR3 nucleotides are TGTGCCACCAGCCAGAGCCGGGAGACCCAGTACTTC. It is translated as CATSQSRETQYF.

This clonotype was counted between two and nine times. The chain links TRBV12-3 or TRBV12-4 to TRBJ2-1; 10 bases fit TRBD1. After removal of 7 bases from V and 8 bases from J, the junction contained 5 bases not matched to a gene. This CDR3 has 13 residues. The chain's CDR3 is CASTRDRGDEQFF. For the CDR3, the DNA is TGTGCCAGCACCCGGGACAGGGGCGATGAGCAGTTCTTC.

This clonotype occurred a few times. The V call is TRBV5-1, the J call TRBJ2-7, with 8 bases that match TRBD1. Germline CDR1 SGHRS, CDR2 YFSETQ. V gave up 5 bases and J gave up 1 base; unmatched junction bases: 11. The CDR3 has 16 residues. The DNA for the CDR3 is TGCGCCAGCAGTTCCCGACAGGGGCGTTTATCCTACGAGCAGTACTTC. Protein: CASSSRQGRLSYEQYF.

The chain employs TRBV29-1 and TRBJ1-1, with a possible D match to TRBD1 (6 bases). The CDR3 runs 12 residues. V was trimmed by 8 bases and J by 0 bases, leaving 10 bases between them. The germline V gene has CDR1 SQVTM and CDR2 ANQGSEA. The CDR3 reads CSLQGMNTEAFF. CDR3 DNA sequence: TGCAGCTTGCAGGGGATGAACACTGAAGCTTTCTTT.

The chain uses TRBV24-1 and TRBJ2-1; the D gene could be TRBD1 or TRBD2 (5 bases each). From germline, CDR1 is KGHDR and CDR2 SFDVKD. CDR3 length equals 16 residues. V gave up 5 bases and J gave up 0 bases, with 13 bases separating them. The CDR3 region is CATSGMRGSSYNEQFF. In DNA form, the CDR3 reads TGTGCCACCAGTGGTATGAGGGGTAGCTCCTACAATGAGCAGTTCTTC.

This chain joins TRBV18 and TRBJ1-2; no reliable D call. Germline CDR1 reads KGHSH; CDR2 reads LQKENI. This CDR3 spans 13 amino acids. V lost 0 bases and J 8 bases, leaving 10 bases between the germline ends. CDR3 sequence reads: CASSPPQEIGYTF. The CDR3 DNA reads TGTGCCAGCTCACCACCCCAGGAAATCGGCTACACCTTC. The full variable domain, in which reference TRBV18 and TRBJ1-2 provide the parts outside the CDR3, is NAGVMQNPRHLVRRRGQEARLRCSPMKGHSHVYWYRQLPEEGLKFMVYLQKENIIDESGMPKERFSAEFPKEGPSILRIQQVVRGDSAAYFCASSPPQEIGYTFGSGTRLTVV.

The chain links TRBV3-1 to TRBJ2-7; no definite D call. The CDR3 extends over 14 amino acids. Germline lookup yields CDR1 LGHDT and CDR2 YNNKEL (reference sequence). V dropped 1 base and J dropped 2 bases, with 9 bases sitting between them. The CDR3 coding sequence is TGTGCCAGCAGCCAAGGACTGATAACCTACGAGCAGTACTTC. The encoded protein is CASSQGLITYEQYF.

The chain carries TRBV19 and TRBJ2-7; D is ambiguous. CDR1 and CDR2 from the germline V gene are LNHDA and SQIVND (reference sequence). The CDR3 loop spans 12 amino acids. Between the trimmed V and J ends, which lost 7 bases and 5 bases, there was a span of 12 bases. CDR3 sequence (DNA): TGTGCCAGTAAACACCTACTACACGAGCAGTACTTC. Amino acids: CASKHLLHEQYF.